This T cell receptor beta chain stems from a study of graft-versus-host responses after intestinal transplantation. Across the whole study: After anti-thymocyte globulin induction, recipients took tacrolimus and steroids for approximately 3 years. Findings of the study overall: Marrow from the recipient contained GvH clones, some of which had appeared first in ileum or blood. High graft-versus-host to host-versus-graft T cell clonal ratios marked allografts of patients with graft-donor macrochimerism.

Trimming took 4 bases from V and 0 from J, leaving 10 bases between them. Germline V lookup: CDR1 KGHSH, CDR2 LQKENI. This CDR3 is built from 14 residues. The table came from immunoSEQ multiplex PCR; TCRdb's copy has only in-frame clones and leaves some out. The sample consists of around 100,000 clones, just over 90% of them appearing once. Note on this clone: Its antigen is currently unknown.

This clonotype originated in a human donor who was the organ donor for an intestinal transplant. V gene TRBV18 combines with J gene TRBJ2-7, with D tentatively TRBD2 (6 bases). Source: unstimulated CD4+ T cells sorted from spleen or lymph node cells, taken before transplant. The CDR3 nucleotides are TGTGCCAGCTCACGGGGGGACGGCTCCTACGAGCAGTACTTC. Its translation is CASSRGDGSYEQYF.